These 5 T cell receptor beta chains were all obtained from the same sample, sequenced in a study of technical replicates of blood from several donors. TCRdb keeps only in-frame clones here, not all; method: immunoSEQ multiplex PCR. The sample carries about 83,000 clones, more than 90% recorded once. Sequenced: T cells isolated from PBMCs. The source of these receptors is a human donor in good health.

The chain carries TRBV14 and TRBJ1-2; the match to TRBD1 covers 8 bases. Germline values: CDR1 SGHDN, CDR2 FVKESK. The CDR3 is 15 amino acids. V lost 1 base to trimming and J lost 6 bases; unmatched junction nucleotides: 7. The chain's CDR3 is CASSQVLTGQDGYTF. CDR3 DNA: TGTGCCAGCAGCCAAGTCTTGACGGGACAGGATGGCTACACCTTC.

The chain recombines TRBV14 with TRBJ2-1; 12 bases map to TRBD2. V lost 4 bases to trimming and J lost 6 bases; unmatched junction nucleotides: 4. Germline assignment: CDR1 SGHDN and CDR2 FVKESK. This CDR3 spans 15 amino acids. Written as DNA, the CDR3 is TGTGCCAGCAGCCCCCTAGCGGGAGGGGGCAATGAGCAGTTCTTC. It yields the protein CASSPLAGGGNEQFF.

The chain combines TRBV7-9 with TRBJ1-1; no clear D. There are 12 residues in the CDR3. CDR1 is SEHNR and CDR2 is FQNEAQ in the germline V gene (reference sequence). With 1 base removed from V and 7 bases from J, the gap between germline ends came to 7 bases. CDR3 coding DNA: TGTGCCAGCAGCTTAGTGCGGGATGAAGCTTTCTTT. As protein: CASSLVRDEAFF. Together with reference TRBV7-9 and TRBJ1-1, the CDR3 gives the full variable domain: DTGVSQNPRHKITKRGQNVTFRCDPISEHNRLYWYRQTLGQGPEFLTYFQNEAQLEKSRLLSDRFSAERPKGSFSTLEIQRTEQGDSAMYLCASSLVRDEAFFGQGTRLTVV.

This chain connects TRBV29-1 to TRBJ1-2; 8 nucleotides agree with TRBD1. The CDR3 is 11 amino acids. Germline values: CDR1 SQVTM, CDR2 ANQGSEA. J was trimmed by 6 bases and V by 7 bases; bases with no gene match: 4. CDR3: CSARTGNGYTF. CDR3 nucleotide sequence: TGCAGCGCCCGGACAGGGAATGGCTACACCTTC.

In DNA, the CDR3 is TGCGCCAGCAGCTTGGACCTAGCGGGGTTGGCCCAGTACTTC. The encoded protein is CASSLDLAGLAQYF. The rearrangement uses TRBV5-1 and TRBJ2-5; 9 bases fit TRBD2. The CDR3 extends over 14 amino acids. Losses at the gene ends were 0 bases for V and 9 bases for J; bases not matched to a gene: 6. Germline CDR1 is SGHRS and CDR2 is YFSETQ.